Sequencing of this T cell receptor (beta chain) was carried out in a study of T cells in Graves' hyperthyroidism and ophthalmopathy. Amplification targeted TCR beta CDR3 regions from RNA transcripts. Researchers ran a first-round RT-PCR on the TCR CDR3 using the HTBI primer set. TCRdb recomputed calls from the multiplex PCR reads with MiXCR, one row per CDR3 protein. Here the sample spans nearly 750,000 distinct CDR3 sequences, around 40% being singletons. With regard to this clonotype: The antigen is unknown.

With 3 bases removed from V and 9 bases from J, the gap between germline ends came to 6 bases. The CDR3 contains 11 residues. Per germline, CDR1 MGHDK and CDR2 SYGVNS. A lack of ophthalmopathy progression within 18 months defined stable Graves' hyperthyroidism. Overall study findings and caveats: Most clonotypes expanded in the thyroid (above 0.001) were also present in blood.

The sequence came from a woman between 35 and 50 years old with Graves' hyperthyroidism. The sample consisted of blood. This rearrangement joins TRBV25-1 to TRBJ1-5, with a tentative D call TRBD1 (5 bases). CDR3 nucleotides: TGTGCCAGCAGTGACGGGGGGCCCCAGCATTTT. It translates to CASSDGGPQHF.